A selection of T cell receptor beta chains follows, all from one sample in a study of vaccination and CD4 T cells after COVID-19. These receptors' antigens are unknown. TCRdb reprocessed the PCR reads via MiXCR and lists one record per CDR3 protein. The data contain fewer than 7,500 distinct CDR3 sequences, approximately 59% of them singletons. The material sequenced was CD4+ T cells from blood, cultured in vitro. The source is a human donor in good health. The conserved cysteine and the conserved F or W are not part of the CDR3 here. Each record gives: V gene, J gene, clone size, CDR3 protein. Clone size is shown for a subset of rows, as once, few, many or a class of expanded clone.

TRBV20-1	TRBJ2-3	NA	SARDGQGVTDTQY
TRBV25-1	TRBJ1-2	NA	ASSEIGQGEFGSGYT
TRBV7-2	TRBJ2-5	NA	ASSPGPRGFSQETQY
TRBV28	TRBJ1-5	NA	ASTNWGNQPQH
TRBV19	TRBJ2-3	NA	ASSIEGLAGDTQY
TRBV28	TRBJ1-5	NA	ASSLLAREGEPQH
TRBV28	TRBJ1-1	few	ASRTPGQGSYAF
TRBV7-9	TRBJ2-5	NA	ASSRPTLRVGWQETQY
TRBV20-1	TRBJ2-5	NA	SARASGWETQY
TRBV27	TRBJ1-1	few	ASSPQSLIGTEAF
TRBV7-2	TRBJ2-6	few	ASSLMSSAKFSGANVLT
TRBV15	TRBJ1-2	NA	ATSSLTYDRSYGYT
TRBV12-3/TRBV12-4	TRBJ1-1	NA	ASSSRGNTEAF
TRBV6-2/TRBV6-3	TRBJ2-5	once	ASRYGHRRKLGNQETQY
TRBV6-1	TRBJ1-1	few	ASSGREGQNTEAF
TRBV2	TRBJ2-7	NA	ASSGRTSGSYEQY
TRBV20-1	TRBJ2-5	few	SASNTNQETQY
TRBV2	TRBJ1-6	NA	ASKGRGNSPLH
TRBV9	TRBJ2-7	NA	ASSAGQPGKLYEQY
TRBV6-4	TRBJ2-2	few	ASRESGGVGAGELF
TRBV15	TRBJ2-3	NA	ATSSDTSGTSPDTQY
TRBV19	TRBJ1-2	few	ASGQGAAGYT
TRBV27	TRBJ2-7	once	ASSPEGSYEQY
TRBV20-1	TRBJ2-1	once	SASFGTSGSGRYNEQF
TRBV20-1	TRBJ1-2	few	SARAATNYGYT
TRBV23-1	TRBJ2-3	NA	ATRGSRPSTDTQY
TRBV7-9	TRBJ2-3	NA	ASSQSTSTDTQY
TRBV6-5	TRBJ1-5	NA	ASSSIERGTAYQPQH
TRBV7-9	TRBJ1-2	NA	ASSLGTGNGYT
TRBV7-9	TRBJ1-2	NA	ASSSRDRGQKDYGYT
TRBV19	TRBJ1-2	once	ASRGDRVNGYT
TRBV27	TRBJ2-2	few	ASGYLNTGELF
TRBV21-1	TRBJ1-5	few	ASSPVDPGSQPQH
TRBV6-5	TRBJ1-1	NA	ASSYSTGEAF
TRBV5-5	TRBJ2-1	NA	ASSQGLYNEQF
TRBV6-1	TRBJ1-2	medium-sized	ASSRQQWGLGSGYT
TRBV15	TRBJ1-2	NA	ATSRDREQAYGYT
TRBV5-1	TRBJ1-1	NA	ASSATGANTEAF
TRBV20-1	TRBJ2-7	NA	SAQGQTYEQY
TRBV11-2	TRBJ2-3	few	ASTHSGRRGTDTQY
TRBV5-4	TRBJ1-5	few	ASSPYKGSNQPQH
TRBV19	TRBJ2-2	few	ASSTITGELF